The T cell receptor (beta chain) under discussion was sequenced for a study of cytomegalovirus exposure and HLA in healthy donors. Germline CDR1 is SGHRS and CDR2 is YFSETQ. The ends lost 3 bases at V and 4 bases at J; junction bases unmatched: 13. CDR3 size: 16 residues. Sequenced by immunoSEQ multiplex PCR; TCRdb stores in-frame clones only, minus some. The sample lists approximately 170,000 clones, around 82% occurring once. The validation cohort, a group of 90 to 150 subjects, included the donors and was separate from the roughly 700-subject first cohort. The receptor was isolated from a man aged 25-45 years in good health and CMV-seropositive. The specimen sequenced was PBMCs. J is TRBJ2-7 and V is TRBV5-1, with 7 bases that match TRBD1. The CDR3 region has the DNA TGCGCCAGCAGCTACGAAGCCCGGGACAGCCTTTACGAGCAGTACTTC. Amino acids: CASSYEARDSLYEQYF.